This T cell receptor beta chain originates from a study of cytomegalovirus exposure and HLA in healthy donors. Both 60 Vbeta primers and 13 Jbeta primers went into the PCR. Assay used: immunoSEQ multiplex PCR; TCRdb lists only in-frame clones, some missing. In the table there are 50,000 to 70,000 clones, over 55% of which are singletons. J gave up 3 bases and V 7 bases, and 8 bases lay outside the gene matches. Germline CDR1 is MNHNS and CDR2 is SASEGT. The CDR3 contains 15 residues. The chain has TRBV6-1 and TRBJ1-5; 8 nucleotides agree with TRBD1. The receptor's source is a middle-aged man in good health and CMV-seropositive. Sequenced: PBMCs. This CDR3 is CASTGQGAINQPQHF. The CDR3 coding sequence is TGTGCCAGCACGGGGCAGGGGGCCATCAATCAGCCCCAGCATTTT.